This T cell receptor (beta chain) originates from a study of CD8 T cells in ankylosing spondylitis (dated by TCRdb to the late 2010s). For the study in its entirety: The study set out to find disease-linked TCR variants by profiling T cell receptor beta repertoires in ankylosing spondylitis patients and healthy donors. Peripheral blood was sampled, and synovial fluid was also collected from ankylosing spondylitis patients. The full study cohort was made up of about 25 ankylosing spondylitis patients and about a hundred healthy donors. Study-level results and caveats: The disease-linked clones had a CD8+ phenotype and were found at relatively low frequencies in peripheral blood. Some motif variants were previously reported in synovial fluid and blood of reactive arthritis patients, suggesting common disease-initiation mechanisms. A TCR beta motif made up of eight highly homologous amino acid variants appeared to be characteristic of blood from ankylosing spondylitis patients. According to the report, matched synovial fluid samples from ankylosing spondylitis patients were significantly enriched for the disease-linked clones.

V loses 1 base, J loses 7 bases, and the germline ends lie 1 base apart. The CDR3 has 11 amino acids, counting the end cysteine and phenylalanine. Only the CDR3 DNA stays, 33 bases, in frame from base 1. CDR1 and CDR2 were assigned from the germline V gene as SGHDN and FVKESK. TCRdb shows the sequencer as Illumina HiSeq 2500. TCR beta libraries were prepared by quantitative 5'-RACE with molecular barcodes. Per the original workflow: To identify disease-linked TCR variants, a new computational method was used, one built on a probabilistic model of VDJ rearrangement. Using fastp trimming at Q25 and MiXCR clonotype assembly, TCRdb reanalyzed the public sequencing data and kept in-frame beta chains. CDR3 protein sequences are deduplicated, and each keeps its most common genes and DNA. The V and J calls, along with clone size, are taken from TCRdb and not from the paper's own processing. Across this sample there are 200,000 to 250,000 distinct CDR3 sequences, with about 10% seen only once. The ten largest clones represent 20% to 25% of the sample.

This clonotype was detected many times. Its antigen target is currently unknown. No much larger clonotype is one base removed from it; base qualities were not supplied. Recombination linked TRBV14 to TRBJ2-2; there is no confident call for the D gene. The source is a male donor with ankylosing spondylitis or in good health (not recorded which). The material sequenced was blood, either unsorted or a sorted T cell fraction (not recorded which). This receptor carries the CDR3 CASSQVGELFF. The nucleotide sequence reads TGTGCCAGCAGCCAAGTCGGGGAGCTGTTTTTT.